This entry lists 8 T cell receptor beta chains sequenced from one sample in a study of beta chain features in type 1 diabetes (dated by TCRdb to 2017 to 2018). The library was generated by the immunoSEQ multiplex PCR assay. The entire isolated RNA was reverse transcribed using the High Capacity cDNA Reverse Transcription Kit, and thus expressed TCRB transcripts were sequenced. What TCRdb holds here is the immuneACCESS table cut down to in-frame rearrangements. Part of the clones is not present; checked against another copy, under half of the missing clones reflect an unresolved V gene, and the others are unexplained. This sample is represented by 310,000 or so clones; 11% of them were singletons. The ten largest make up 0.015% to 0.02% of the sample. The sample taken for sequencing was naive CD4+ T cells from blood. The cell subset or site label for this specimen denotes: true naive CD4+ T cells. The receptor source for this set is a woman aged 30 to 39 in good health.

This clone has more than one count but fewer than ten. The chain combines TRBV5-4 with TRBJ2-1; 9 bases agree with TRBD2. The CDR3 is 16 amino acids. From germline, CDR1 is SGHNT and CDR2 YYREEE (reference sequence). V lost 0 bases, J lost 6 bases, and 7 bases stayed unmatched. This CDR3 is CASSLVETSGPNEQFF. In nucleotides, the CDR3 is TGTGCCAGCAGCTTGGTTGAGACTAGCGGCCCCAATGAGCAGTTCTTC.

The table lists this clone with a few counts. The chain has TRBV25-1 and TRBJ1-4, with 11 bases matching TRBD1. Germline V gives CDR1 MGHDK, CDR2 SYGVNS. V shed 3 bases and J 1 base; nucleotides not matched to a gene: 7. The CDR3 loop spans 18 amino acids. CDR3 residues: CASSDPGTGGRTNEKLFF. The DNA of the CDR3 is TGTGCCAGCAGTGACCCCGGGACAGGGGGGAGAACTAATGAAAAACTGTTTTTT.

This chain joins TRBV19 and TRBJ2-5, with TRBD2 matching 11 bases. After removal of 0 bases from V and 9 bases from J, the junction contained 6 bases not matched to a gene. The germline V gene encodes CDR1 LNHDA and CDR2 SQIVND (reference sequence). This CDR3 contains 15 residues. Here the CDR3 DNA reads TGTGCCAGTAGTATAGAAGGTAGCGGGAGGGCGCCCCAGTACTTC. It yields the protein CASSIEGSGRAPQYF.

This clone has a handful of counts. The rearrangement joins TRBV19 to TRBJ2-1; 10 positions match TRBD2. The CDR3 sequence is 16 residues long. The V segment lost 1 base and the J segment 12 bases; nucleotides outside the gene matches: 12. Germline V gene data show CDR1 as LNHDA and CDR2 as SQIVND (reference sequence). The CDR3 nucleotides are TGTGCCAGTAGTATAGGGCCAGCGGGAGGGCCGAACGTGCAGTTCTTC. Translation gives CASSIGPAGGPNVQFF.

The chain couples TRBV6-6 to TRBJ2-1; 9 nucleotides line up with TRBD2. V trimming: 2 bases; J trimming: 6 bases; junction bases outside the gene matches: 5. The germline V gene has CDR1 MNHNY and CDR2 SVGAGI (reference sequence). This CDR3 spans 15 amino acids. The CDR3 DNA reads as TGTGCCAGCAGTTACCGCGGGAGGGGGGGCAATGAGCAGTTCTTC. Its translation is CASSYRGRGGNEQFF.

This clone was seen more than once but under ten times. The rearrangement uses TRBV7-2 and TRBJ2-7, with a tentative D call TRBD1 (5 bases). V was pared by 5 bases and J by 3 bases, with 11 bases between. Germline V gene data show CDR1 as SGHTA and CDR2 as FQGNSA. This CDR3 contains 13 residues. The CDR3 DNA reads as TGTGCCAGCAGCCCCTGGGGCCTCTACGAGCAGTACTTC. Protein sequence: CASSPWGLYEQYF.

The chain joins TRBV27 to TRBJ2-7; 10 positions match TRBD1. The CDR3 totals 13 residues. Germline V gives CDR1 MNHEY, CDR2 SMNVEV (reference sequence). Germline trimming cut 8 bases from V and 4 bases from J; bases unmatched to any gene: 5. DNA for the CDR3: TGTGCCAGCTCGGGACAGGGGCAATACGAGCAGTACTTC. Translated: CASSGQGQYEQYF.

This clone was seen only a few times. The chain employs TRBV6-6 and TRBJ2-7; 13 nucleotides match TRBD2. Germline CDR1 MNHNY, CDR2 SVGAGI (reference sequence). The ends lost 7 bases at V and 7 bases at J; junction bases unmatched: 10. The CDR3 loop spans 15 amino acids. The CDR3 DNA follows: TGTGCCAGCACCGACCGGACTAGCGGGAGAGGGGAGCAGTACTTC. Translation: CASTDRTSGRGEQYF.